Following are 10 T cell receptor beta chains from one sample sequenced in a study of blood T cells in healthy people across ages. For the second PCR, which ran for roughly 6 to 11 cycles, a sample-barcoded 5' primer and a J-beta primer mix were used. TCRdb independently ran MiXCR on the 5' RACE reads; one entry per CDR3 protein. This sample has about a million distinct CDR3 sequences, with under 50% found just once. The specimen sequenced was blood. The source of these receptors is a man younger than 40 in good health.

The V gene is TRBV11-3, the J gene TRBJ2-2, with D tentatively TRBD1 or TRBD2 (5 bases each). Germline V gene lookup returns CDR1 SGHNT and CDR2 YENEEA. The CDR3 has 13 residues. V was shortened by 7 bases and J by 4 bases, with 10 bases between the two germline ends. CDR3 amino acids: CASNRGVTGELFF. As DNA, the CDR3 is TGTGCCAGCAATCGAGGGGTCACCGGGGAGCTGTTTTTT. Filled out from reference TRBV11-3 and TRBJ2-2, the complete variable domain reads EAGVVQSPRYKIIEKKQPVAFWCNPISGHNTLYWYLQNLGQGPELLIRYENEEAVDDSQLPKDRFSAERLKGVDSTLKIQPAELGDSAVYLCASNRGVTGELFFGEGSRLTVL.

CDR3 nucleotides: TGCGCCAGCAGCTTGGGAGGCGGGGGGGCCCAAGATACGCAGTATTTT. Translating it yields CASSLGGGGAQDTQYF. This rearrangement joins TRBV5-1 to TRBJ2-3, with 9 bases identical to TRBD2. CDR1 SGHRS and CDR2 YFSETQ come from the germline V gene. The J segment lost 5 bases and the V segment lost 0 bases, leaving 7 bases of the junction unmatched. This CDR3 contains 16 residues.

Remarks on this clonotype: Germline is not matched at one junction end, which may reflect a read error. V gene TRBV28 combines with J gene TRBJ2-3; 7 bases align to TRBD1. CDR1 is MDHEN and CDR2 is SYDVKM in the germline V gene. This CDR3 has 12 residues. This CDR3 is CASRMGTATQYF. The CDR3 bases are TGTGCCAGCCGAATGGGGACAGCTACGCAGTATTTT.

This clonotype has a handful of counts. The chain couples TRBV7-9 to TRBJ2-7; 10 bases match TRBD1. There are 17 residues in the CDR3. The germline CDR1 and CDR2 sequences are SEHNR and FQNEAQ (reference sequence). V shed 5 bases and J 2 bases; nucleotides not matched to a gene: 12. The CDR3 DNA follows: TGTGCCAGCAGCCCCCGTCCCACGGACAGGGGGACCTACGAGCAGTACTTC. As protein: CASSPRPTDRGTYEQYF.

Comment on this clonotype: A much larger clone differs from this one at a single base, so this may be a read error. This rearrangement joins TRBV9 to TRBJ2-2; D is unresolved. Trimming removed 2 bases at V and 3 bases at J, with 8 bases between. Germline-derived CDR1 and CDR2 are SGDLS and YYNGEE. The CDR3 consists of 14 residues. The CDR3 region is CASSVKVDTGELFF. The CDR3 DNA is TGTGCCAGCAGCGTTAAGGTTGACACCGGGGAGCTGTTTTTT.

This clonotype was observed a handful of times. This sequence joins TRBV7-2 and TRBJ2-1; a weak D match, TRBD2 (6 bases). This CDR3 is 14 amino acids long. Germline loops: CDR1 SGHTA, CDR2 FQGNSA. Deletions cut 6 bases from V and 12 bases from J, with 21 bases between. The CDR3 loop is CASRPFGGTLGQFF. CDR3 nucleotide sequence: TGTGCCAGCAGACCCTTTGGGGGGACCCTCGGGCAGTTCTTC.

This rearrangement joins TRBV2 to TRBJ2-1; D unresolved. The germline CDR1 and CDR2 sequences are SNHLY and FYNNEI. The CDR3 has 11 residues. Trimming pared 8 bases from V and 7 bases from J, leaving 9 bases between. CDR3 region: CASLSRNEQFF. For the CDR3, the DNA is TGTGCCAGCCTTTCGAGGAATGAGCAGTTCTTC.

The rearrangement links TRBV29-1 to TRBJ1-1, with TRBD1 matching over 10 bases. The junction had 9 bases not matched to a gene; V was cut back by 6 bases and J by 5 bases. This CDR3 contains 14 residues. CDR1 and CDR2 (germline): SQVTM, ANQGSEA. CDR3 amino acids: CSVALDRGPTEAFF. CDR3 nucleotides: TGCAGCGTCGCGTTAGACAGGGGGCCAACTGAAGCTTTCTTT. The full variable domain, in which reference TRBV29-1 and TRBJ1-1 provide the parts outside the CDR3, is SAVISQKPSRDICQRGTSLTIQCQVDSQVTMMFWYRQQPGQSLTLIATANQGSEATYESGFVIDKFPISRPNLTFSTLTVSNMSPEDSSIYLCSVALDRGPTEAFFGQGTRLTVV.

The chain recombines TRBV12-3 or TRBV12-4 with TRBJ2-1; TRBD2 matches 7 bases. Trimming removed 6 bases from V and 7 bases from J; junction bases left unmatched: 6. The CDR3 totals 13 residues. This CDR3 is CASRMGGGNEQFF. Written as DNA, the CDR3 is TGTGCCAGCAGAATGGGGGGGGGTAATGAGCAGTTCTTC.

This clonotype was seen only a few times. J is TRBJ2-1 and V is TRBV6-2 or TRBV6-3; D remains ambiguous. Trimming pared 4 bases from V and 9 bases from J, leaving 10 bases between. The CDR3 runs to 12 residues. Germline CDR1 and CDR2: MNHEY and SVGEGT. The CDR3 region has the DNA TGTGCCAGCAGTTTGGGCCCCCTTGAGCAGTTCTTC. Its translation: CASSLGPLEQFF.